Listed below are T cell receptor beta chains from one sample, sequenced in a study of human T cells and chemical hapten exposure. TCRdb analysed the RACE reads with MiXCR anew, one entry per CDR3 protein. Of 84,000 or so distinct CDR3 sequences in the sample, about 10% are singletons; the top ten hold 2% to 2.5%. The sample consisted of whole blood, taken in connection with sensitization to the hapten diphenylcyclopropenone (DPC). The receptor source for this set is a man aged 40-49 years with alopecia areata. Some clones in this sample may be carry-over from other donors' samples. The CDR3 runs from the conserved cysteine through the conserved F or W. The D gene is left open where the match is weak. A row's size may be missing; if present it is once, few, many or a size class.

J gene | D gene | clone size | V gene | CDR3 protein | CDR3 DNA
TRBJ1-2 | . | many | TRBV12-3/TRBV12-4 | CASSLGQFYGYTF | TGTGCCAGCAGTTTAGGCCAGTTCTATGGCTACACCTTC
TRBJ2-5 | TRBD1 | . | TRBV7-9 | CASSARQGFQETQYF | TGTGCCAGCAGCGCCCGACAGGGGTTTCAAGAGACCCAGTACTTC
TRBJ1-4 | TRBD1 | . | TRBV15 | CATSWGQGGNEKLFF | TGTGCCACCAGCTGGGGACAGGGAGGTAATGAAAAACTGTTTTTT
TRBJ2-3 | TRBD2 | few | TRBV6-5 | CASSPTSGIIFSTDTQYF | TGTGCCAGCAGTCCTACTAGCGGGATTATCTTTAGCACAGATACGCAGTATTTT
TRBJ1-1 | TRBD1 | many | TRBV11-2 | CASSLGAQGGTEAFF | TGTGCCAGCAGCTTAGGGGCACAGGGGGGCACTGAAGCTTTCTTT
TRBJ2-1 | . | few | TRBV12-3/TRBV12-4 | CASSLVGSSYNEQFF | TGTGCCAGCAGTTTGGTCGGGAGCTCCTACAATGAGCAGTTCTTC
TRBJ1-4 | . | . | TRBV5-1 | CASSFGHDNEKLFF | TGCGCCAGCAGCTTCGGACACGATAATGAAAAACTGTTTTTT
TRBJ2-3 | . | . | TRBV29-1 | CSVVGKVDTQYF | TGCAGCGTTGTGGGGAAGGTAGATACGCAGTATTTT
TRBJ1-5 | TRBD1 | few | TRBV6-2/TRBV6-3 | CASSHGQVNQHF | TGTGCCAGCAGCCATGGACAGGTCAACCAGCATTTT
TRBJ1-1 | . | few | TRBV9 | CASSVVGGEAFF | TGTGCCAGCAGCGTAGTAGGGGGTGAAGCTTTCTTT
TRBJ2-3 | TRBD2 | . | TRBV11-2 | CASSLNPTSGRADTQYF | TGTGCCAGCAGCTTAAATCCTACTAGCGGGAGGGCAGATACGCAGTATTTT
TRBJ2-2 | . | . | TRBV7-3 | CASSLKVGLPNTGELFF | TGTGCCAGCAGCTTAAAAGTGGGGCTACCGAACACCGGGGAGCTGTTTTTT
TRBJ2-7 | . | . | TRBV13 | CASSSAGEQYF | TGTGCCAGCAGCTCCGCGGGGGAGCAGTACTTC
TRBJ2-2 | TRBD2 | few | TRBV7-3 | CASSSHGTSENTGELFF | TGTGCCAGCAGCTCACACGGGACTAGCGAGAACACCGGGGAGCTGTTTTTT
TRBJ2-7 | . | many | TRBV28 | CASSFRGQGGYEQYF | TGTGCCAGCAGTTTTAGGGGGCAGGGAGGGTACGAGCAGTACTTC
TRBJ2-5 | . | many | TRBV5-1 | CASSSGLQETQYF | TGCGCCAGCAGCTCCGGTTTGCAAGAGACCCAGTACTTC
TRBJ1-4 | . | . | TRBV7-6 | CASSSLSKYEKLFF | TGTGCCAGCAGCTCCCTGAGCAAGTATGAAAAACTGTTTTTT
TRBJ2-7 | TRBD2 | few | TRBV7-3 | CASSASSGSLEQYF | TGTGCCAGCAGCGCATCTAGCGGGAGTCTCGAGCAGTACTTC
TRBJ2-1 | TRBD2 | few | TRBV12-3/TRBV12-4 | CASSWEGGYNEQFF | TGTGCCAGCTCGTGGGAGGGAGGGTACAATGAGCAGTTCTTC
TRBJ2-1 | TRBD2 | . | TRBV20-1 | CSLPSGIRFSYNEQFF | TGCAGTCTCCCTAGCGGGATTAGGTTCTCCTACAATGAGCAGTTCTTC
TRBJ2-5 | . | . | TRBV20-1 | CSARRVGGQETQYF | TGCAGTGCCAGACGCGTCGGCGGCCAAGAGACCCAGTACTTC
TRBJ2-3 | . | . | TRBV10-3 | CAIRVGVGARDTQYF | TGTGCCATCCGAGTCGGGGTCGGAGCTAGAGATACGCAGTATTTT
TRBJ2-3 | . | few | TRBV6-2/TRBV6-3 | CASSYSKSGAVTDTQYF | TGTGCCAGCAGTTACTCGAAATCGGGAGCGGTTACAGATACGCAGTATTTT
TRBJ2-3 | . | . | TRBV5-4 | CASSPGADTDTQYF | TGTGCCAGCAGCCCGGGGGCAGACACAGATACGCAGTATTTT
TRBJ2-3 | . | . | TRBV7-8 | CASSAPSSPDTQYF | TGTGCCAGCAGCGCACCATCTAGCCCAGATACGCAGTATTTT
TRBJ2-2 | . | . | TRBV6-5 | CASIPRRATGELFF | TGTGCCAGCATCCCACGACGGGCCACCGGGGAGCTGTTTTTT
TRBJ1-1 | . | few | TRBV30 | CAWNLGGPTEAFF | TGTGCCTGGAATTTAGGTGGCCCCACTGAAGCTTTCTTT
TRBJ1-1 | . | . | TRBV5-5 | CASSPGVSTRTEAFF | TGTGCCAGCAGCCCGGGGGTGTCCACGAGGACTGAAGCTTTCTTT
TRBJ1-5 | TRBD1 | many | TRBV20-1 | CSAQGGGSNQPQHF | TGCAGTGCTCAAGGGGGCGGTAGCAATCAGCCCCAGCATTTT
TRBJ2-1 | . | few | TRBV27 | CASSRNTLAALYNEQFF | TGTGCCAGCAGCCGAAACACTTTAGCGGCGCTTTACAATGAGCAGTTCTTC
TRBJ1-6 | TRBD1 | . | TRBV20-1 | CSATRQGKQSPLHF | TGCAGTGCTACCAGACAGGGCAAACAATCACCCCTCCACTTT
TRBJ2-1 | . | . | TRBV6-4 | CASSDSISSAHNEQFF | TGTGCCAGCAGTGACTCGATCTCTAGCGCCCACAATGAGCAGTTCTTC
TRBJ1-2 | . | few | TRBV15 | CATSRVRAAGGGYTF | TGTGCCACCAGCAGAGTTCGGGCCGCTGGGGGAGGCTACACCTTC
TRBJ2-5 | . | few | TRBV5-1 | CASSLLGERETQYF | TGCGCCAGCAGCTTGCTCGGCGAGAGGGAGACCCAGTACTTC
TRBJ1-5 | . | few | TRBV6-1 | CASSGEKANQPQHF | TGTGCCAGCAGTGGAGAGAAGGCCAATCAGCCCCAGCATTTT
TRBJ2-2 | . | . | TRBV7-8 | CASQTGSTGGELFF | TGTGCCAGCCAGACCGGGTCCACGGGCGGGGAGCTGTTTTTT
TRBJ1-2 | . | many | TRBV20-1 | CSANGGDTVYGYTF | TGCAGTGCCAATGGAGGGGATACGGTCTATGGCTACACCTTC
TRBJ1-3 | TRBD1 | . | TRBV27 | CASSTSGTGGVYLSSGNTIYF | TGTGCCAGCAGTACATCCGGGACAGGGGGCGTCTACCTTTCCTCTGGAAACACCATATATTTT
TRBJ2-1 | TRBD2 | . | TRBV11-3 | CASSKSGRAYNEQFF | TGTGCCAGCAGTAAAAGCGGGAGGGCCTACAATGAGCAGTTCTTC
TRBJ2-5 | . | . | TRBV20-1 | CSAREPLPTKGETQYF | TGCAGTGCTAGAGAGCCCCTCCCCACAAAAGGGGAGACCCAGTACTTC
TRBJ2-5 | TRBD2 | . | TRBV6-5 | CASSYSPLAGVETQYF | TGTGCCAGCAGTTACTCTCCGCTAGCGGGAGTAGAGACCCAGTACTTC
TRBJ1-1 | TRBD1 | . | TRBV28 | CASSFSPQGAGGTEAFF | TGTGCCAGCAGTTTCTCCCCTCAGGGGGCCGGAGGCACTGAAGCTTTCTTT
TRBJ2-7 | . | few | TRBV7-9 | CASSSAVLYEQYF | TGTGCCAGCAGCTCCGCGGTCCTCTACGAGCAGTACTTC
TRBJ1-1 | . | . | TRBV5-1 | CASRGLPGNTEAFF | TGCGCCAGCAGGGGGCTTCCAGGCAACACTGAAGCTTTCTTT
TRBJ2-1 | TRBD2 | many | TRBV20-1 | CSARVLLAGVNEQFF | TGCAGTGCTAGAGTTTTACTAGCGGGAGTCAATGAGCAGTTCTTC
TRBJ2-7 | TRBD1 | few | TRBV5-1 | CASSLTGTGGYEQYF | TGCGCCAGCAGCTTGACCGGGACAGGGGGGTACGAGCAGTACTTC
TRBJ2-5 | TRBD1 | many | TRBV6-5 | CASSYTTGGETQYF | TGTGCCAGCAGTTACACTACAGGGGGAGAGACCCAGTACTTC
TRBJ2-5 | . | few | TRBV5-1 | CASSLAMETQYF | TGCGCCAGCAGCTTGGCCATGGAGACCCAGTACTTC